Sequencing of this T cell receptor beta chain was carried out in a study of T-cell memory formation after mild COVID-19. TCRdb reanalysed the 5' RACE reads using MiXCR and keeps one entry per CDR3 protein. The table has roughly 190,000 distinct CDR3 sequences, around 16% seen once; the top ten hold roughly 2.6%. Germline loops: CDR1 SGHRS, CDR2 YFSETQ. The CDR3 runs to 14 residues. V shed 3 bases, J shed 3 bases, and the junction held 2 bases outside the gene matches. This receptor was taken from an adult woman who had mild COVID-19 (a few samples of this study predate the infection). Cell type and time point are not known. The material sequenced was PBMCs or a T cell subset sorted from them (not recorded which). This chain links TRBV5-1 with TRBJ1-5; 8 positions agree with TRBD1. The CDR3 protein is CASSSGGINQPQHF. The CDR3 DNA sequence: TGCGCCAGCAGCTCAGGGGGCATCAATCAGCCCCAGCATTTT.